These 32 T cell receptor beta chains originate from one sample sequenced in a study of OX40 agonist ivuxolimab in advanced cancers. Profiled with immunoSEQ multiplex PCR; TCRdb holds only in-frame clones, not every one. The profile covers fewer than 85,000 clones, with over 75% appearing a single time and 6.2% taken by the ten largest. The sample here was CD4+ or CD8+ T cells sorted from blood, taken in a trial of the OX40 agonist ivuxolimab. These receptors all come from an adult with an advanced solid tumor such as melanoma, head and neck, liver or kidney cancer.

The rearrangement links TRBV30 to TRBJ2-1, with 9 bases lining up with TRBD2. The length of the CDR3 is 14 residues. Germline CDR1 GTSNPN, CDR2 SVGIG (reference sequence). Germline trimming cut 4 bases from V and 1 base from J; bases unmatched to any gene: 2. The CDR3 spells CAWTSGNSYNEQFF. CDR3 in DNA: TGTGCCTGGACTAGCGGGAATTCCTACAATGAGCAGTTCTTC.

V is TRBV29-1 and J is TRBJ1-2, with a possible D match to TRBD1 (5 bases). This CDR3 region has 14 residues. Germline CDR1 is SQVTM and CDR2 is ANQGSEA. With 7 bases removed from V and 3 bases from J, the gap between germline ends came to 18 bases. The CDR3 reads CSDGALGGDYGYTF. CDR3 coding DNA: TGCAGCGACGGGGCATTAGGCGGGGACTATGGCTACACCTTC.

V is TRBV6-5 and J is TRBJ2-2; D ambiguous. Trimming shortened V by 5 bases and J by 4 bases, and 8 bases separated the two germline ends. The length of the CDR3 is 13 residues. Germline CDR1 and CDR2: MNHEY and SVGAGI. The CDR3 DNA reads as TGTGCCAGCAGTAAACCAGGCACCGGGGAGCTGTTTTTT. Translating it yields CASSKPGTGELFF.

This clone was counted a few times. This chain joins TRBV19 and TRBJ2-1; possible D gene TRBD1, 7 bases. Germline CDR1 LNHDA, CDR2 SQIVND (reference sequence). V was trimmed by 5 bases and J by 4 bases, leaving 21 bases between them. The CDR3 runs to 17 residues. CDR3 DNA: TGTGCCAGTAGTCCTTCAGGGGGGTTATTGGGTTACAATGAGCAGTTCTTC. Translating it yields CASSPSGGLLGYNEQFF.

The gene calls are TRBV28 and TRBJ2-7; 10 bases agree with TRBD2. This CDR3 contains 15 residues. With 7 bases clipped from V and 0 bases from J, the junction kept 6 bases outside the gene matches. Germline CDR1 and CDR2: MDHEN and SYDVKM. CDR3 DNA sequence: TGTGCCAGCAACCTACTAGCGGGAAGCTCCTACGAGCAGTACTTC. It yields the protein CASNLLAGSSYEQYF.

The V call is TRBV6-6, the J call TRBJ2-1; D might be TRBD1 or TRBD2, each matching 5 bases. The CDR3 has 16 residues. The V and J ends lost 0 bases and 9 bases respectively, with 18 bases between them. Germline lookup yields CDR1 MNHNY and CDR2 SVGAGI (reference sequence). The CDR3 region has the DNA TGTGCCAGCAGTTACTCGGGGGAACTAAGGGCAGGTGAGCAGTTCTTC. Translating it yields CASSYSGELRAGEQFF.

The V and J genes are TRBV6-1 and TRBJ2-7; tentative D call: TRBD2 (5 bases). Per the germline V gene, CDR1 is MNHNS and CDR2 is SASEGT. The CDR3 contains 17 residues. Trimming stripped 2 bases from V and 3 bases from J, with 20 bases between. The CDR3: CASSEQPLRRTIYEQYF. The CDR3 nucleotides read TGTGCCAGCAGTGAACAGCCCCTTCGGAGGACGATCTACGAGCAGTACTTC.

The chain joins TRBV6-1 to TRBJ2-1; 8 positions agree with TRBD2. Germline loops: CDR1 MNHNS, CDR2 SASEGT. This CDR3 spans 19 amino acids. V trimming: 4 bases; J trimming: 0 bases; junction bases outside the gene matches: 14. CDR3 amino acids: CASSGGESGGVSSYNEQFF. The CDR3 bases are TGTGCCAGCAGTGGAGGAGAGAGCGGGGGTGTTAGCTCCTACAATGAGCAGTTCTTC.

The rearrangement uses TRBV9 and TRBJ2-5; D may be TRBD1 (6 bases). V dropped 0 bases and J dropped 1 base, with 13 bases sitting between them. CDR3 length: 16 amino acids. CDR1 is SGDLS, CDR2 YYNGEE, per germline. CDR3 region: CASSVGAGAPQETQYF. In nucleotides, the CDR3 is TGTGCCAGCAGCGTAGGCGCAGGGGCCCCCCAAGAGACCCAGTACTTC.

The chain links TRBV28 to TRBJ2-7, with 11 nucleotides matching TRBD2. With 3 bases clipped from V and 4 bases from J, the junction kept 5 bases outside the gene matches. The CDR3 sequence is 15 residues long. Looked up from germline, CDR1 is MDHEN and CDR2 is SYDVKM. CDR3 in DNA: TGTGCCAGCAGTTTCGCTGGGACTAGCGGATACGAGCAGTACTTC. Encoded protein: CASSFAGTSGYEQYF. Drawing the rest from reference TRBV28 and TRBJ2-7, the complete variable domain is DVKVTQSSRYLVKRTGEKVFLECVQDMDHENMFWYRQDPGLGLRLIYFSYDVKMKEKGDIPEGYSVSREKKERFSLILESASTNQTSMYLCASSFAGTSGYEQYFGPGTRLTVT.

This chain uses TRBV28 with TRBJ2-5; D perhaps matches TRBD2 (5 bases). This CDR3 is 17 amino acids long. The ends were cut back, 5 bases at V and 0 bases at J, with 19 bases in the middle. Germline CDR1 is MDHEN and CDR2 is SYDVKM. This CDR3 is CASSSLGLAQYQETQYF. In DNA form, the CDR3 reads TGTGCCAGCAGTAGCCTCGGGCTAGCCCAGTACCAAGAGACCCAGTACTTC.

The CDR3 sequence: CASSVGPYTDTQYF. The CDR3 bases are TGTGCCAGCAGCGTAGGGCCTTACACAGATACGCAGTATTTT. The genes are TRBV9 and TRBJ2-3; D not certain. The germline V gene encodes CDR1 SGDLS and CDR2 YYNGEE. CDR3 size: 14 residues. V lost 0 bases, J lost 2 bases, and 7 bases lay in between.

The chain links TRBV6-1 to TRBJ2-5; D gene ambiguous. CDR1 MNHNS and CDR2 SASEGT come from the germline V gene. The CDR3 totals 13 residues. Between the trimmed V and J ends, which lost 1 base and 4 bases, there was a span of 7 bases. Written as DNA, the CDR3 is TGTGCCAGCAGTGAAGGATCGAGAGAGACCCAGTACTTC. This translates into CASSEGSRETQYF.

The rearrangement links TRBV6-5 to TRBJ1-1; the D gene is possibly TRBD1 (6 bases). The CDR3 covers 15 residues. Germline assignment: CDR1 MNHEY and CDR2 SVGAGI. The V gene lost 0 bases and the J gene lost 0 bases, with 8 bases spanning the gap. Here the CDR3 reads CASSYSGAMNTEAFF. The CDR3 DNA reads TGTGCCAGCAGTTACTCGGGGGCCATGAACACTGAAGCTTTCTTT.

Concerning this clone: The identical CDR3 is also encoded by other nucleotide sequences in the sample. J is TRBJ2-5 and V is TRBV9, with 9 positions matching TRBD2. The V gene's germline CDR1 is SGDLS and CDR2 YYNGEE. This CDR3 region has 16 residues. V lost 0 bases to trimming and J lost 4 bases; unmatched junction nucleotides: 7. CDR3 DNA: TGTGCCAGCAGCGTAGCTGGCGGGAGGGCCGGAGAGACCCAGTACTTC. This encodes CASSVAGGRAGETQYF.

A remark on this clone: An end of the junction does not agree with germline; a read error may underlie this. V gene TRBV28 combines with J gene TRBJ1-4, with D possibly being TRBD1 (6 bases). The CDR3 consists of 13 residues. CDR1 and CDR2 (germline): MDHEN, SYDVKM. In DNA form, the CDR3 reads TGTGCCAGCAGTTTATCCGGGGAGGGACATGGTTATTTT. Its translation: CASSLSGEGHGYF.

The V call is TRBV6-1, the J call TRBJ1-5; D is ambiguous. From germline, CDR1 is MNHNS and CDR2 SASEGT. CDR3 length: 14 residues. V was pared by 7 bases and J by 0 bases, with 10 bases between. Here the CDR3 DNA reads TGTGCCAGCAACGCACAAGTTAGCAATCAGCCCCAGCATTTT. Protein: CASNAQVSNQPQHF.

The rearrangement links TRBV27 to TRBJ2-7; no clear D. The CDR3 has 14 amino acids. Trimming pared 3 bases from V and 2 bases from J, leaving 11 bases between. The germline gives CDR1 MNHEY, CDR2 SMNVEV (reference sequence). The CDR3 protein is CASSFAVDTYEQYF. CDR3 DNA sequence: TGTGCCAGCAGTTTTGCAGTAGACACCTACGAGCAGTACTTC.

The CDR3 bases are TGTGCCTGGAATACAGGGGCGACGAACACTGAAGCTTTCTTT. Protein: CAWNTGATNTEAFF. This chain connects TRBV30 to TRBJ1-1, with 7 bases lining up with TRBD1. Trimming at V came to 4 bases and at J to 1 base, leaving 6 bases not matched to a gene. CDR1 GTSNPN and CDR2 SVGIG come from the germline V gene (reference sequence). The CDR3 totals 14 residues. Complete variable domain (other parts from reference TRBV30 and TRBJ1-1): SQTIHQWPATLVQPVGSPLSLECTVEGTSNPNLYWYRQAAGRGLQLLFYSVGIGQISSEVPQNLSASRPQDRQFILSSKKLLLSDSGFYLCAWNTGATNTEAFFGQGTRLTVV.

This chain joins TRBV5-4 and TRBJ1-5; 7 bases are shared with TRBD1. V was clipped by 4 bases and J by 1 base; unmatched bases: 2. Germline loops: CDR1 SGHNT, CDR2 YYREEE (reference sequence). The CDR3 totals 14 residues. CDR3 DNA: TGTGCCAGCAGCCTACAGGGGAGCAATCAGCCCCAGCATTTT. Its translation: CASSLQGSNQPQHF.

The rearrangement joins TRBV6-5 to TRBJ2-2; TRBD2 might be the D (7 bases). V dropped 0 bases and J dropped 4 bases, with 12 bases sitting between them. Per germline, CDR1 MNHEY and CDR2 SVGAGI. This CDR3 has 16 amino acids. Here the CDR3 DNA reads TGTGCCAGCAGTTACTCCCGGGGGGCCAGCACCGGGGAGCTGTTTTTT. Protein sequence: CASSYSRGASTGELFF.

This rearrangement joins TRBV11-2 to TRBJ2-3; 10 positions match TRBD1. After removal of 1 base from V and 1 base from J, the junction contained 5 bases not matched to a gene. CDR1 is SGHAT, CDR2 FQNNGV, per germline. CDR3 length: 17 amino acids. In DNA, the CDR3 is TGTGCCAGCAGCTTAGGGAGGACAGGGGGTGGCACAGATACGCAGTATTTT. It specifies CASSLGRTGGGTDTQYF.

The CDR3 is CASSLEGGGNQPQHF. Here the CDR3 DNA reads TGCGCCAGCAGCTTGGAGGGGGGGGGCAATCAGCCCCAGCATTTT. This sequence joins TRBV5-1 and TRBJ1-5; D perhaps matches TRBD1 (6 bases). The germline gives CDR1 SGHRS, CDR2 YFSETQ. The CDR3 length is 15 residues. Trimming took 0 bases from V and 2 from J, leaving 9 bases between them.

CDR3 residues: CAWRVVGTGELFF. The CDR3 nucleotides read TGTGCCTGGAGAGTAGTCGGCACCGGGGAGCTGTTTTTT. The V gene is TRBV30, the J gene TRBJ2-2; D ambiguous. V shed 3 bases and J shed 4 bases, with 9 bases lying between them. CDR3 length: 13 residues. The V gene's germline CDR1 is GTSNPN and CDR2 SVGIG (reference sequence).

The rearrangement uses TRBV19 and TRBJ2-1; 9 bases match TRBD2. CDR1 is LNHDA and CDR2 is SQIVND in the germline V gene (reference sequence). The V and J ends lost 3 bases and 3 bases, in that order; junction bases with no gene match: 6. This CDR3 has 16 amino acids. The DNA of the CDR3 is TGTGCCAGTAGTATCCGGGCGGGAGGGGACTACAATGAGCAGTTCTTC. This codes for CASSIRAGGDYNEQFF.

J is TRBJ1-1 and V is TRBV7-3; 7 bases are a match to TRBD1. Germline V CDR1 and CDR2: SGHTA, FQGTGA. This CDR3 spans 15 amino acids. J gave up 5 bases and V 5 bases, and 11 bases lay outside the gene matches. CDR3 DNA: TGTGCCAGCAGCAAATCCGTTGACAGGGAAACTGAAGCTTTCTTT. Its translation is CASSKSVDRETEAFF.

The V call is TRBV6-1, the J call TRBJ2-7; D is ambiguous. The germline V gene has CDR1 MNHNS and CDR2 SASEGT. The CDR3 is made up of 15 amino acids. The V gene lost 2 bases and the J gene lost 0 bases, with 11 bases spanning the gap. This CDR3 is CASSEQVKSSYEQYF. As DNA, the CDR3 is TGTGCCAGCAGTGAACAAGTAAAAAGCTCCTACGAGCAGTACTTC.

The gene calls are TRBV27 and TRBJ2-3, with TRBD2 matching 8 bases. The CDR3 spans 16 residues. Germline V gives CDR1 MNHEY, CDR2 SMNVEV (reference sequence). The V segment lost 6 bases and the J segment 4 bases; nucleotides outside the gene matches: 12. CDR3 nucleotides: TGTGCCAGCAGCCGTAGCACGGGGGGGCTGGCAGATACGCAGTATTTT. The encoded protein is CASSRSTGGLADTQYF.

The rearrangement uses TRBV7-2 and TRBJ2-2, with TRBD2 matching over 11 bases. CDR1 and CDR2 from the germline V gene are SGHTA and FQGNSA. There are 17 residues in the CDR3. With 3 bases clipped from V and 5 bases from J, the junction kept 8 bases outside the gene matches. CDR3 residues: CASSFLAGGLITGELFF. CDR3 coding DNA: TGTGCCAGCAGCTTCCTAGCGGGAGGTCTGATTACCGGGGAGCTGTTTTTT.

V is TRBV23-1 and J is TRBJ1-5, with TRBD1 as a possible D gene (5 bases). TRBV23-1 is filed as an ORF, its function uncertain. The CDR3 contains 16 residues. V was trimmed by 0 bases and J by 7 bases, leaving 16 bases between them. The CDR3 nucleotides read TGCGCCAGCAGTCAATCCTTAGGCGGGGCGAGGCAGCCCCAGCATTTT. Its translation: CASSQSLGGARQPQHF.

The rearrangement uses TRBV9 and TRBJ2-1, with 8 positions matching TRBD2. The germline CDR1 and CDR2 sequences are SGDLS and YYNGEE. V was clipped by 4 bases and J by 7 bases; unmatched bases: 16. This CDR3 is built from 17 residues. This CDR3 is CASSPQIGSGGLNEQFF. As DNA, the CDR3 is TGTGCCAGCAGCCCCCAGATTGGCAGCGGGGGATTGAATGAGCAGTTCTTC. The full variable domain, its missing parts supplied by reference TRBV9 and TRBJ2-1, is DSGVTQTPKHLITATGQRVTLRCSPRSGDLSVYWYQQSLDQGLQFLIQYYNGEERAKGNILERFSAQQFPDLHSELNLSSLELGDSALYFCASSPQIGSGGLNEQFFGPGTRLTVL.

The V gene is TRBV28, the J gene TRBJ2-5; tentative D call: TRBD1 (5 bases). The length of the CDR3 is 13 residues. In germline, CDR1 is MDHEN, CDR2 SYDVKM. Trimming took off 8 bases at V and 3 bases at J, with 13 bases between the two ends. The CDR3 coding sequence is TGTGCCAGCCGAAATCCAGGGAAAGAGACCCAGTACTTC. This encodes CASRNPGKETQYF.